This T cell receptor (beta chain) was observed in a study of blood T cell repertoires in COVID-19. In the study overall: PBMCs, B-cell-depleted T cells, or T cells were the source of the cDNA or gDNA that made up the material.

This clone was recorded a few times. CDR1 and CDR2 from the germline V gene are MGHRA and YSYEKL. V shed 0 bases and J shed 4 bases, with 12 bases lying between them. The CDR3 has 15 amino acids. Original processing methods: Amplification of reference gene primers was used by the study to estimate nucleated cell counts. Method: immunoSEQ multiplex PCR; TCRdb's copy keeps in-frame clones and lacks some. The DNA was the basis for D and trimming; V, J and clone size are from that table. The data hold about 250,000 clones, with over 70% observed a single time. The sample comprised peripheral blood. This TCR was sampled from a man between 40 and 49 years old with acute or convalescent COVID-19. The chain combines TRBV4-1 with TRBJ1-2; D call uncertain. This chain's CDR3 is CASSQDGPEGYGYTF. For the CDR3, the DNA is TGCGCCAGCAGCCAAGATGGCCCGGAGGGCTATGGCTACACCTTC.